The T cell receptor beta chain described here comes from a study of blood T cell repertoires in COVID-19. Study background: Donors in the United States, Italy and Spain gave samples during acute or convalescent COVID-19.

How the authors handled the data: Amplification of reference gene primers provided the estimated nucleated cell counts. Method: immunoSEQ multiplex PCR; TCRdb's copy keeps in-frame clones and lacks some. That table furnishes V, J and clone size, whereas the DNA furnished D and trimming. The sample carries some 240,000 clones, around 83% recorded once. This CDR3 has 13 residues. Trimming left V 8 bases short and J 0 bases short, with 10 bases between. Germline V lookup: CDR1 LGHDT, CDR2 YNNKEL (reference sequence). Sequenced material: peripheral blood. J is TRBJ1-1 and V is TRBV3-1 (or the pseudogene TRBV3-2); D call uncertain. The clonotype was recovered from a middle-aged woman who had recovered from COVID-19. This CDR3 reads CASAVTVNTEAFF. The CDR3 DNA is TGTGCCAGCGCCGTTACAGTGAACACTGAAGCTTTCTTT.